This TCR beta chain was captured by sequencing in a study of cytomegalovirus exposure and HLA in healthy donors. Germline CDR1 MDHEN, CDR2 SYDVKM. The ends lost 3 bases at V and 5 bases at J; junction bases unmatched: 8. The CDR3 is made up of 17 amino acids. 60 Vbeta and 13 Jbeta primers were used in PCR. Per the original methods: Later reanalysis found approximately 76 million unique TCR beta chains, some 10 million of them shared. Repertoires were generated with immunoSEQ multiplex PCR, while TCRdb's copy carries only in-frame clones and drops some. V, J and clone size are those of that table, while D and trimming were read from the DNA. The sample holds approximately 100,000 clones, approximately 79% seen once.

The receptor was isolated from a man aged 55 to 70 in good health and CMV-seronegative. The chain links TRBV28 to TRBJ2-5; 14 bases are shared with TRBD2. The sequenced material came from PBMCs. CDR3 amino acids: CASSLPGLAGGSETQYF. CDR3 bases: TGTGCCAGCAGTTTGCCTGGACTAGCGGGAGGATCGGAGACCCAGTACTTC.